Shown below are 15 T cell receptor beta chains from a single sample sequenced in a study of OX40 agonist ivuxolimab in advanced cancers. Assay: immunoSEQ multiplex PCR; the TCRdb copy retains only in-frame clones and omits some. In the table there are roughly 62,000 clones, approximately 81% of which are singletons. Sequenced here: CD4+ or CD8+ T cells sorted from blood, sampled in a trial of the OX40 agonist ivuxolimab. The receptors originated from an adult with an advanced solid tumor such as melanoma, head and neck, liver or kidney cancer.

The chain has TRBV30 and TRBJ2-6; 7 bases line up with TRBD2. Trimming at V came to 5 bases and at J to 1 base, leaving 2 bases not matched to a gene. Looked up from germline, CDR1 is GTSNPN and CDR2 is SVGIG (reference sequence). There are 14 residues in the CDR3. The CDR3 sequence is CAWRGESGANVLTF. The CDR3 DNA is TGTGCCTGGCGGGGGGAATCTGGGGCCAACGTCCTGACTTTC.

The rearrangement joins TRBV7-6 to TRBJ1-1; D gene uncertain. V was clipped by 5 bases and J by 3 bases, with 13 bases between them. The CDR3 extends over 14 amino acids. Germline V CDR1 and CDR2: SGHVS, FNYEAQ. The CDR3 DNA follows: TGTGCCAGCAGCCCCCGGCCCGGGGACACTGAAGCTTTCTTT. This gives the protein CASSPRPGDTEAFF.

The sample holds a few counts of this clone. The chain has TRBV9 and TRBJ1-5; no clear D. This CDR3 spans 16 amino acids. V lost 0 bases to trimming and J lost 0 bases, with 10 bases between them. Germline values: CDR1 SGDLS, CDR2 YYNGEE. The CDR3 DNA sequence: TGTGCCAGCAGCGTAGACGGTCGGAATAGCAATCAGCCCCAGCATTTT. As protein: CASSVDGRNSNQPQHF.

V is TRBV7-9 and J is TRBJ2-5, with D unclear. The DNA end is more similar to TRBJ2-7, so the J call may be wrong. This CDR3 region has 14 residues. Per germline, CDR1 SEHNR and CDR2 FQNEAQ (reference sequence). CDR3 nucleotide sequence: TGTGCCAGCAGCTTGACGGACGGCTCCTACGAGCAGTACTTC. Its protein product is CASSLTDGSYEQYF.

This clone showed up just once. The chain combines TRBV6-4 with TRBJ2-1, with D perhaps TRBD2 (5 bases). Deletions cut 0 bases from V and 15 bases from J, with 15 bases between. The V gene's germline CDR1 is MRHNA and CDR2 SNTAGT. CDR3 length equals 13 residues. The CDR3 coding sequence is TGTGCCAGCAGTGACTCGGACTTGGGCAAACGGTTCTTC. It is translated as CASSDSDLGKRFF.

The chain has TRBV7-2 and TRBJ2-4, with D perhaps TRBD1 (6 bases). The germline V and J ends were trimmed by 1 base and 5 bases, with 15 bases remaining between them. Germline CDR1 and CDR2: SGHTA and FQGNSA. This CDR3 is 16 amino acids long. The CDR3 loop is CASSLGPGQGQNIQYF. CDR3 coding DNA: TGTGCCAGCAGCTTAGGCCCGGGACAAGGCCAAAACATTCAGTACTTC.

A few counts support this clone. This chain uses TRBV2 with TRBJ2-7; D unresolved. The CDR3 runs to 13 residues. With 6 bases removed from V and 0 bases from J, the gap between germline ends came to 9 bases. CDR1 SNHLY and CDR2 FYNNEI come from the germline V gene. CDR3 in amino acids: CASRSSSSYEQYF. DNA of the CDR3: TGTGCCAGCAGGAGCAGCAGCTCCTACGAGCAGTACTTC. Full variable domain (rest looked up from reference TRBV2 and TRBJ2-7): EPEVTQTPSHQVTQMGQEVILRCVPISNHLYFYWYRQILGQKVEFLVSFYNNEISEKSEIFDDQFSVERPDGSNFTLKIRSTKLEDSAMYFCASRSSSSYEQYFGPGTRLTVT.

This clone showed up just a few times. The CDR3 region has the DNA TGTGCCAGCAGCTCCCGCTACGAGCAGTACTTC. It encodes CASSSRYEQYF. The chain employs TRBV28 and TRBJ2-7; D remains ambiguous. Germline V gives CDR1 MDHEN, CDR2 SYDVKM. Trimming cost V 6 bases and J 3 bases, with 6 bases left between them. The CDR3 loop spans 11 amino acids.

This chain links TRBV7-8 with TRBJ2-7; tentative D call: TRBD1 (6 bases). CDR3 length: 12 residues. Germline V CDR1 and CDR2: SGHVS, FQNEAQ. V was shortened by 8 bases and J by 2 bases, with 10 bases between the two germline ends. In DNA form, the CDR3 reads TGTGCCAGCTACGACAGGCCCTACGAGCAGTACTTC. Translated: CASYDRPYEQYF.

The gene calls are TRBV28 and TRBJ2-3; the D call may be TRBD1 or TRBD2 (6 bases each). Germline lookup yields CDR1 MDHEN and CDR2 SYDVKM. The CDR3 runs to 13 residues. Trimming took off 3 bases at V and 4 bases at J, with 8 bases between the two ends. CDR3 loop: CASSLGGPDTQYF. Written as DNA, the CDR3 is TGTGCCAGCAGTTTGGGGGGCCCAGATACGCAGTATTTT.

This clone was seen a few times. This chain uses TRBV2 with TRBJ1-1; D remains unclear. This CDR3 contains 13 residues. Trimming took 7 bases from V and 6 from J, leaving 15 bases between them. Germline lookup yields CDR1 SNHLY and CDR2 FYNNEI. The DNA for the CDR3 is TGTGCCAGCAAGGAGATCCCTCCTTCTGAAGCTTTCTTT. Amino acids: CASKEIPPSEAFF.

This chain joins TRBV4-3 and TRBJ2-7; TRBD1 agrees at 8 bases. Germline CDR1 and CDR2: LGHNA and YSLEER. The length of the CDR3 is 16 residues. Trimming at V came to 1 base and at J to 0 bases, leaving 5 bases not matched to a gene. CDR3 coding DNA: TGCGCCAGCAGCCAAGGGACAGGGTTCAGCTCCTACGAGCAGTACTTC. Its translation: CASSQGTGFSSYEQYF.

This chain joins TRBV9 and TRBJ2-1, with D possibly being TRBD2 (6 bases). Per the germline V gene, CDR1 is SGDLS and CDR2 is YYNGEE. V was trimmed by 3 bases and J by 2 bases, leaving 9 bases between them. This CDR3 comprises 14 residues. CDR3 loop: CASSARLAYNEQFF. In DNA, the CDR3 is TGTGCCAGCAGCGCCCGACTAGCCTACAATGAGCAGTTCTTC.

The chain combines TRBV10-1 with TRBJ2-3, with 8 bases lining up with TRBD2. The junction had 4 bases not matched to a gene; V was cut back by 1 base and J by 4 bases. This CDR3 contains 15 residues. The germline CDR1 and CDR2 sequences are WNHNN and SYGVQD (reference sequence). CDR3 loop: CASSELPSGPDTQYF. The CDR3 region has the DNA TGCGCCAGCAGTGAGTTGCCTAGCGGGCCAGATACGCAGTATTTT.

This chain joins TRBV7-9 and TRBJ2-7; no firm D call. Germline V lookup: CDR1 SEHNR, CDR2 FQNEAQ (reference sequence). V was shortened by 3 bases and J by 5 bases, with 20 bases between the two germline ends. The CDR3 is 16 amino acids. CDR3 bases: TGTGCCAGCAGCTTTGAGGCGATTAGAACCGCCCACGAGCAGTACTTC. Translated: CASSFEAIRTAHEQYF.